This TCR beta chain was recorded in a study of cytomegalovirus exposure and HLA in healthy donors. At the level of the study: Membership in the Caucasian-associated ancestry cluster was found for 81% of a few hundred genotyped donors. General study findings and limits: TCR beta sequences reportedly predicted the HLA-A and HLA-B alleles of most subjects accurately. For most TCR beta V segments, an earlier analysis put the productive rate at about 87% or about 30% of the time.

The CDR3 runs to 10 residues. Germline CDR1 MNHNS, CDR2 SASEGT. V lost 8 bases to trimming and J lost 8 bases; unmatched junction nucleotides: 1. Sampled while nominally healthy, donors likely had unrecorded immune exposures. Both 60 Vbeta primers and 13 Jbeta primers went into the PCR. The data were produced by immunoSEQ multiplex PCR, yet TCRdb's version contains in-frame clones alone and is incomplete. This sample carries some 92,000 clones, around 75% of them seen once, and the ten largest clones take approximately 11%. In regard to this clone: The target antigen is unknown.

The J gene is TRBJ1-1, the V gene TRBV6-1; TRBD1 matches at 8 bases. This clonotype was obtained from a young man in good health and CMV-seropositive. Source material: PBMCs. CDR3 in DNA: TGTGCCAGCCGGACAGGGGAAGCTTTCTTT. Translating gives CASRTGEAFF.